This is a list of T cell receptor beta chains from one sample in a study of blood T cell repertoires in COVID-19. Some clones are missing from TCRdb's copy, which holds only in-frame ones; the method was immunoSEQ multiplex PCR. The sample carries around 100,000 clones, about 86% recorded once. The specimen was PBMCs or T cells enriched from blood (not recorded which). The receptors here all came from a woman in her forties or fifties who had recovered from COVID-19. CDR3s include the opening cysteine and the closing phenylalanine or tryptophan. Each record gives: clone size, J gene, V gene, D gene, CDR3 protein, CDR3 DNA. D genes are given only for firm matches. For some rows the clone size is stated as once, few or many, or as a class when expanded; others skip it.

clone size: NA; J gene: TRBJ2-1; V gene: TRBV13; D gene: TRBD1; CDR3 protein: CASSSDRVVLDEQFF; CDR3 DNA: TGTGCCAGCAGCTCCGACAGGGTAGTTTTGGATGAGCAGTTCTTC
clone size: NA; J gene: TRBJ2-2; V gene: TRBV28; D gene: NA; CDR3 protein: CASSLLNTGELFF; CDR3 DNA: TGTGCCAGCAGTTTACTTAACACCGGGGAGCTGTTTTTT
clone size: NA; J gene: TRBJ1-1; V gene: TRBV19; D gene: TRBD1; CDR3 protein: CASSPQGAQGPWFEAFF; CDR3 DNA: TGTGCCAGTAGTCCACAGGGGGCGCAGGGTCCTTGGTTTGAAGCTTTCTTT
clone size: NA; J gene: TRBJ2-3; V gene: TRBV3-1/TRBV3-2; D gene: TRBD2; CDR3 protein: CASSQGRLALATDTQYF; CDR3 DNA: TGTGCCAGCAGCCAGGGAAGACTAGCCCTCGCCACAGATACGCAGTATTTT
clone size: NA; J gene: TRBJ2-5; V gene: TRBV7-3; D gene: TRBD2; CDR3 protein: CASSLTGTSLWETQYF; CDR3 DNA: TGTGCCAGCAGCTTAACCGGGACTAGCCTCTGGGAGACCCAGTACTTC
clone size: NA; J gene: TRBJ2-3; V gene: TRBV14; D gene: TRBD2; CDR3 protein: CASSRSSGDTQYF; CDR3 DNA: TGTGCCAGCAGCCGATCTAGCGGGGATACGCAGTATTTT
clone size: NA; J gene: TRBJ1-2; V gene: TRBV27; D gene: NA; CDR3 protein: CASSWRGGAGYTF; CDR3 DNA: TGTGCCAGCAGTTGGAGGGGTGGGGCTGGCTACACCTTC
clone size: NA; J gene: TRBJ1-6; V gene: TRBV30; D gene: NA; CDR3 protein: CAWSVPLSPLHF; CDR3 DNA: TGTGCCTGGAGTGTACCACTATCACCCCTCCACTTT
clone size: NA; J gene: TRBJ1-4; V gene: TRBV2; D gene: TRBD1; CDR3 protein: CASSGRQGREKLFF; CDR3 DNA: TGTGCCAGCAGTGGGAGACAGGGAAGGGAAAAACTGTTTTTT
clone size: NA; J gene: TRBJ1-1; V gene: TRBV28; D gene: NA; CDR3 protein: CASSLGVPRARIF; CDR3 DNA: TGTGCCAGCAGTTTGGGAGTCCCTCGGGCTAGGATTTTT
clone size: NA; J gene: TRBJ2-1; V gene: TRBV11-3; D gene: TRBD2; CDR3 protein: CASSQDRDPSLAGGYNEQFF; CDR3 DNA: TGTGCCAGCAGCCAGGACAGGGATCCAAGTCTAGCGGGAGGGTACAATGAGCAGTTCTTC
clone size: NA; J gene: TRBJ1-5; V gene: TRBV7-2; D gene: NA; CDR3 protein: CASSLLSGQPQHF; CDR3 DNA: TGTGCCAGCAGCTTACTGTCGGGACAGCCCCAGCATTTT
clone size: NA; J gene: TRBJ2-7; V gene: TRBV28; D gene: NA; CDR3 protein: CASSPTWQGAGEQYF; CDR3 DNA: TGTGCCAGCAGCCCTACATGGCAGGGCGCGGGGGAGCAGTACTTC
clone size: few; J gene: TRBJ1-3; V gene: TRBV7-9; D gene: TRBD1; CDR3 protein: CASSWDRTSGNTIYF; CDR3 DNA: TGTGCCAGCAGCTGGGACAGGACCTCTGGAAACACCATATATTTT
clone size: NA; J gene: TRBJ2-2; V gene: TRBV19; D gene: NA; CDR3 protein: CASSMYRAGNTGELFF; CDR3 DNA: TGTGCCAGTAGTATGTATAGGGCGGGTAACACCGGGGAGCTGTTTTTT
clone size: few; J gene: TRBJ2-7; V gene: TRBV28; D gene: NA; CDR3 protein: CASSVSSSYEQYF; CDR3 DNA: TGTGCCAGCAGTGTCTCGAGCTCCTACGAGCAGTACTTC
clone size: NA; J gene: TRBJ2-7; V gene: TRBV6-5; D gene: TRBD1; CDR3 protein: CASSYGTDPYEQYF; CDR3 DNA: TGTGCCAGCAGTTATGGGACAGATCCCTACGAGCAGTACTTC
clone size: NA; J gene: TRBJ1-5; V gene: TRBV7-9; D gene: NA; CDR3 protein: CASSLGQGFNQPQHF; CDR3 DNA: TGTGCCAGCAGCTTAGGGCAGGGGTTTAATCAGCCCCAGCATTTT
clone size: NA; J gene: TRBJ2-7; V gene: TRBV30; D gene: TRBD1; CDR3 protein: CAWETGDIPYEQYF; CDR3 DNA: TGTGCCTGGGAAACAGGGGATATTCCCTACGAGCAGTACTTC
clone size: NA; J gene: TRBJ1-4; V gene: TRBV5-4; D gene: NA; CDR3 protein: CASSWSGRTMGNEKLFF; CDR3 DNA: TGTGCCAGCAGCTGGAGCGGACGGACTATGGGGAATGAAAAACTGTTTTTT
clone size: NA; J gene: TRBJ2-7; V gene: TRBV10-3; D gene: TRBD2; CDR3 protein: CAISEGLAETGEQYF; CDR3 DNA: TGTGCCATCAGTGAAGGACTAGCGGAAACTGGTGAGCAGTACTTC
clone size: NA; J gene: TRBJ1-1; V gene: TRBV7-3; D gene: NA; CDR3 protein: CASSLTRGDTEAFF; CDR3 DNA: TGTGCCAGCAGCTTAACCCGGGGAGACACTGAAGCTTTCTTT
clone size: NA; J gene: TRBJ2-5; V gene: TRBV15; D gene: NA; CDR3 protein: CATSRDDVSGERETQYF; CDR3 DNA: TGTGCCACCAGCAGGGACGATGTTTCGGGGGAGCGGGAGACCCAGTACTTC
clone size: NA; J gene: TRBJ1-1; V gene: TRBV5-1; D gene: TRBD1; CDR3 protein: CASSSDRGGTEAFF; CDR3 DNA: TGCGCCAGCAGCTCGGACAGGGGGGGCACTGAAGCTTTCTTT
clone size: NA; J gene: TRBJ2-5; V gene: TRBV28; D gene: NA; CDR3 protein: CASSFPRGGPQETQYF; CDR3 DNA: TGTGCCAGCAGTTTTCCCCGAGGGGGACCCCAAGAGACCCAGTACTTC
clone size: NA; J gene: TRBJ2-1; V gene: TRBV28; D gene: TRBD2; CDR3 protein: CASSLYSGGSREQFF; CDR3 DNA: TGTGCCAGCAGTTTATACAGCGGGGGGTCGCGGGAGCAGTTCTTC
clone size: NA; J gene: TRBJ2-7; V gene: TRBV28; D gene: NA; CDR3 protein: CASSGIYEQYF; CDR3 DNA: TGTGCCAGCAGCGGGATTTACGAGCAGTACTTC
clone size: NA; J gene: TRBJ2-1; V gene: TRBV3-1/TRBV3-2; D gene: NA; CDR3 protein: CASSHTLDEQFF; CDR3 DNA: TGTGCCAGCAGCCATACTCTCGATGAGCAGTTCTTC
clone size: NA; J gene: TRBJ1-6; V gene: TRBV5-4; D gene: TRBD1; CDR3 protein: CASSLDRGWGSPLHF; CDR3 DNA: TGTGCCAGCAGCTTGGACAGGGGATGGGGTTCACCCCTCCACTTT
clone size: NA; J gene: TRBJ2-5; V gene: TRBV24-1; D gene: TRBD1; CDR3 protein: CATSEPGQGYGETQYF; CDR3 DNA: TGTGCCACCAGTGAACCGGGACAGGGGTATGGGGAGACCCAGTACTTC
clone size: NA; J gene: TRBJ2-2; V gene: TRBV2; D gene: NA; CDR3 protein: CASSDRDTSVGELFF; CDR3 DNA: TGTGCCAGCAGTGATCGGGACACATCTGTCGGGGAGCTGTTTTTT
clone size: NA; J gene: TRBJ2-1; V gene: TRBV23-1; D gene: TRBD2; CDR3 protein: CASSQSTSRVWPRNEQFF; CDR3 DNA: TGCGCCAGCAGTCAATCGACTAGCCGAGTATGGCCGCGGAATGAGCAGTTCTTC
clone size: NA; J gene: TRBJ2-5; V gene: TRBV7-9; D gene: NA; CDR3 protein: CASSSDYLQETQYF; CDR3 DNA: TGTGCCAGCAGCTCCGACTATCTCCAAGAGACCCAGTACTTC
clone size: few; J gene: TRBJ1-1; V gene: TRBV28; D gene: TRBD1; CDR3 protein: CASRETGVTRRNTEAFF; CDR3 DNA: TGTGCCAGCAGGGAAACAGGGGTTACTCGGCGGAACACTGAAGCTTTCTTT
clone size: NA; J gene: TRBJ2-1; V gene: TRBV10-1; D gene: NA; CDR3 protein: CASSETRGQSVFNEQFF; CDR3 DNA: TGCGCCAGCAGTGAGACCCGTGGACAGTCGGTCTTCAATGAGCAGTTCTTC
clone size: NA; J gene: TRBJ2-7; V gene: TRBV11-3; D gene: NA; CDR3 protein: CASSGRGGEQYF; CDR3 DNA: TGTGCCAGCAGCGGCAGGGGTGGCGAGCAGTACTTC
clone size: NA; J gene: TRBJ2-3; V gene: TRBV24-1; D gene: NA; CDR3 protein: CATSGAGKPDTQYF; CDR3 DNA: TGTGCCACCAGTGGGGCGGGCAAGCCAGATACGCAGTATTTT
clone size: NA; J gene: TRBJ1-5; V gene: TRBV2; D gene: NA; CDR3 protein: CASRAFGPQHF; CDR3 DNA: TGTGCCAGCAGGGCTTTTGGGCCCCAGCATTTT
clone size: NA; J gene: TRBJ1-1; V gene: TRBV7-6; D gene: TRBD1; CDR3 protein: CASSIRTGDSTEAFF; CDR3 DNA: TGTGCCAGCAGCATTCGGACAGGGGATAGCACTGAAGCTTTCTTT
clone size: NA; J gene: TRBJ2-2; V gene: TRBV5-1; D gene: NA; CDR3 protein: CASSTIGVTGELFF; CDR3 DNA: TGCGCCAGCAGCACTATTGGCGTCACCGGGGAGCTGTTTTTT
clone size: NA; J gene: TRBJ1-2; V gene: TRBV10-3; D gene: NA; CDR3 protein: CAISEAGDYGYTF; CDR3 DNA: TGTGCCATCAGTGAGGCAGGGGACTATGGCTACACCTTC
clone size: NA; J gene: TRBJ2-5; V gene: TRBV5-1; D gene: TRBD1; CDR3 protein: CASSLRPWDRGGETQYF; CDR3 DNA: TGCGCCAGCAGCTTACGACCGTGGGACAGGGGGGGAGAGACCCAGTACTTC
clone size: NA; J gene: TRBJ2-7; V gene: TRBV10-3; D gene: NA; CDR3 protein: CATFTEDGTIYEQYF; CDR3 DNA: TGTGCCACCTTTACGGAGGACGGAACAATCTACGAGCAGTACTTC
clone size: once; J gene: TRBJ1-1; V gene: TRBV21-1; D gene: NA; CDR3 protein: CASRPHAVDTEAFF; CDR3 DNA: TGTGCCAGCAGACCCCACGCGGTGGACACTGAAGCTTTCTTT
clone size: NA; J gene: TRBJ2-5; V gene: TRBV5-1; D gene: NA; CDR3 protein: CASSLVSPGRRETQYF; CDR3 DNA: TGCGCCAGCAGCTTGGTGTCCCCAGGTAGGAGGGAGACCCAGTACTTC
clone size: NA; J gene: TRBJ2-3; V gene: TRBV15; D gene: NA; CDR3 protein: CATSRDPGGRDTQYF; CDR3 DNA: TGTGCCACCAGCAGAGATCCGGGGGGCAGAGATACGCAGTATTTT
clone size: NA; J gene: TRBJ2-5; V gene: TRBV5-1; D gene: TRBD2; CDR3 protein: CASSLIPSGGETQYF; CDR3 DNA: TGCGCCAGCAGCTTGATTCCTAGCGGGGGAGAGACCCAGTACTTC
clone size: NA; J gene: TRBJ1-1; V gene: TRBV11-3; D gene: TRBD1; CDR3 protein: CASSSQEGATEAFF; CDR3 DNA: TGTGCCAGCAGCTCGCAGGAGGGGGCAACTGAAGCTTTCTTT